This is a list of T cell receptor beta chains from one sample in a study of blood T cell repertoires in COVID-19. Only in-frame clones appear in the TCRdb table, and some are missing; sequencing was by immunoSEQ multiplex PCR. Here the sample spans about 190,000 clones, roughly four fifths being singletons. Sequencing was done on a sample of peripheral blood. The receptor set was obtained from a woman aged 45-65 years with acute or convalescent COVID-19. CDR3s include the opening cysteine and the closing phenylalanine or tryptophan. The D gene is left open where the match is weak. Size is omitted from some rows. Given values are once, few, many or a class for expanded clones.

v_gene,abundance,j_gene,len,d_gene,CDR3aa,CDR3nt
TRBV9,few,TRBJ2-1,14,TRBD1,CASSVVGGDNEQFF,TGTGCCAGCAGCGTAGTAGGGGGCGACAATGAGCAGTTCTTC
TRBV12-5,NA,TRBJ2-1,14,TRBD2,CASGFGRRGNEQFF,TGTGCTAGTGGTTTTGGCAGGCGGGGGAATGAGCAGTTCTTC
TRBV7-8,NA,TRBJ2-5,14,TRBD1,CASSFGTVQETQYF,TGTGCCAGCAGCTTCGGGACAGTACAAGAGACCCAGTACTTC
TRBV19,NA,TRBJ2-2,16,TRBD1,CASSRLPGQGAGELFF,TGTGCCAGTAGCCGCCTACCGGGACAGGGGGCCGGGGAGCTGTTTTTT
TRBV11-2,NA,TRBJ1-6,12,NA,CASSLGDSPLHF,TGTGCCAGCAGCTTGGGAGATTCACCCCTCCACTTT
TRBV7-9,NA,TRBJ2-2,16,NA,CASSPRDFYNTGELFF,TGTGCCAGCAGCCCTAGGGACTTTTACAACACCGGGGAGCTGTTTTTT
TRBV24-1,NA,TRBJ2-1,16,TRBD2,CATSDSSGGSYNEQFF,TGTGCCACCAGTGATTCCTCGGGAGGTTCCTACAATGAGCAGTTCTTC
TRBV29-1,NA,TRBJ1-3,13,TRBD1,CSVEFPGGRTIYF,TGCAGCGTTGAATTCCCAGGGGGAAGGACCATATATTTT
TRBV5-1,NA,TRBJ1-6,14,TRBD1,CASSQDRGNSPLHF,TGCGCCAGCAGCCAGGACAGGGGTAATTCACCCCTCCACTTT
TRBV7-2,NA,TRBJ2-4,17,NA,CASSLPIGTLLKNIQYF,TGTGCCAGCAGCTTACCCATCGGGACTCTGCTTAAAAACATTCAGTACTTC
TRBV4-2,NA,TRBJ1-6,16,NA,CASSQAGKSYNSPLHF,TGTGCCAGCAGCCAAGCAGGGAAGTCCTATAATTCACCCCTCCACTTT
TRBV11-2,NA,TRBJ2-5,15,NA,CASSLLTPRGETQYF,TGTGCCAGCAGCCTATTGACGCCTAGGGGAGAGACCCAGTACTTC
TRBV7-6,NA,TRBJ1-1,16,NA,CASSSRAGPRNTEAFF,TGTGCCAGCAGCTCCCGGGCAGGGCCGAGGAACACTGAAGCTTTCTTT
TRBV5-5,NA,TRBJ1-1,11,NA,CASSQNTEAFF,TGTGCCAGCAGTCAGAACACTGAAGCTTTCTTT
TRBV19,NA,TRBJ1-2,14,NA,CASSFRVVGYGYTF,TGTGCCAGTAGCTTCAGGGTCGTCGGCTATGGCTACACCTTC
TRBV18,few,TRBJ2-7,16,TRBD2,CASSSGTSGRRYEQYF,TGTGCCAGCTCATCTGGGACTAGCGGGAGGAGGTACGAGCAGTACTTC
TRBV19,NA,TRBJ2-1,16,TRBD1,CASCPEGTGDQYEQFF,TGTGCCAGTTGCCCCGAAGGGACAGGGGATCAATATGAGCAGTTCTTC
TRBV5-6,few,TRBJ2-7,16,TRBD1,CASSLGSGTGGGEQYF,TGTGCCAGCAGCTTGGGCTCCGGGACAGGGGGCGGCGAGCAGTACTTC
TRBV3-1/TRBV3-2,NA,TRBJ2-4,15,NA,CASIRANLAKNIQYF,TGTGCCAGCATCAGGGCCAACCTAGCCAAAAACATTCAGTACTTC
TRBV19,NA,TRBJ1-6,13,NA,CASAVNSLSPLHF,TGTGCCAGCGCCGTGAACTCCCTATCACCCCTCCACTTT
TRBV6-2/TRBV6-3,NA,TRBJ2-2,14,NA,CASSATVATGELFF,TGTGCCAGCAGTGCAACCGTAGCGACCGGGGAGCTGTTTTTT
TRBV6-5,NA,TRBJ2-3,13,NA,CASRTRGPDTQYF,TGTGCCAGCAGGACCAGGGGCCCAGATACGCAGTATTTT
TRBV28,NA,TRBJ1-1,13,TRBD1,CASSTRTGTEAFF,TGTGCCAGCAGCACCCGGACAGGGACTGAAGCTTTCTTT
TRBV2,NA,TRBJ1-3,15,NA,CASSEIGGGGNTIYF,TGTGCCAGCAGTGAAATCGGAGGAGGTGGAAACACCATATATTTT
TRBV25-1,NA,TRBJ2-7,16,NA,CASSERGVDTSYEQYF,TGTGCCAGCAGTGAACGGGGTGTTGACACCTCCTACGAGCAGTACTTC
TRBV10-1,NA,TRBJ1-1,19,NA,CASPPSSPTGRIQNTEAFF,TGCGCCAGCCCCCCTTCAAGTCCTACAGGACGTATTCAGAACACTGAAGCTTTCTTT
TRBV2,NA,TRBJ1-2,13,NA,CASSEEGKYGYTF,TGTGCCAGCAGTGAAGAGGGGAAATATGGCTACACCTTC
TRBV29-1,once,TRBJ1-1,14,NA,CSVGGPGLNTEAFF,TGCAGCGTTGGAGGGCCGGGTCTGAACACTGAAGCTTTCTTT
TRBV24-1,NA,TRBJ2-3,15,TRBD2,CATSDPGRDTDTQYF,TGTGCCACCAGTGATCCCGGGAGGGACACAGATACGCAGTATTTT
TRBV27,NA,TRBJ2-3,15,TRBD1,CASSLKDRGYDTQYF,TGTGCCAGCAGTTTGAAGGACAGGGGGTATGATACGCAGTATTTT
TRBV28,NA,TRBJ1-1,12,NA,CASRNRVTEAFF,TGTGCCAGCAGAAACAGGGTCACTGAAGCTTTCTTT
TRBV19,few,TRBJ2-3,14,NA,CASRAIPSTDTQYF,TGTGCCAGTAGAGCCATTCCTAGCACAGATACGCAGTATTTT
TRBV28,NA,TRBJ1-1,11,NA,CASSLRSEAFF,TGTGCCAGCAGTTTAAGGAGTGAAGCTTTCTTT
TRBV28,NA,TRBJ1-4,14,NA,CASSLGQINEKLFF,TGTGCCAGCAGTTTAGGGCAGATTAATGAAAAACTGTTTTTT
TRBV19,NA,TRBJ1-5,15,TRBD1,CASSGGQGGNQPQHF,TGTGCCAGTAGCGGGGGACAGGGAGGCAATCAGCCCCAGCATTTT
TRBV30,NA,TRBJ2-4,13,NA,CAWSARAKNIQYF,TGTGCCTGGAGTGCTAGAGCCAAAAACATTCAGTACTTC
TRBV14,once,TRBJ2-7,18,NA,CASSPSRATRGPSYEQYF,TGTGCCAGCAGCCCCTCCCGTGCTACTAGAGGCCCATCCTACGAGCAGTACTTC
TRBV9,NA,TRBJ2-7,14,TRBD2,CASSVGLAGYEQYF,TGTGCCAGCAGCGTAGGGCTAGCGGGCTACGAGCAGTACTTC
TRBV19,NA,TRBJ2-2,15,TRBD1,CASTLGQGHTGELFF,TGTGCCAGTACCCTTGGACAGGGACACACCGGGGAGCTGTTTTTT
TRBV19,few,TRBJ1-5,15,NA,CASSIEGRAYQPQHF,TGTGCCAGTAGTATAGAAGGCAGGGCGTATCAGCCCCAGCATTTT
TRBV6-5,NA,TRBJ1-3,14,NA,CATRRGAAGNTIYF,TGTGCCACCAGAAGAGGTGCTGCCGGAAACACCATATATTTT
TRBV18,few,TRBJ1-1,13,NA,CASSGGGDTEAFF,TGTGCCAGCTCAGGGGGAGGAGACACTGAAGCTTTCTTT